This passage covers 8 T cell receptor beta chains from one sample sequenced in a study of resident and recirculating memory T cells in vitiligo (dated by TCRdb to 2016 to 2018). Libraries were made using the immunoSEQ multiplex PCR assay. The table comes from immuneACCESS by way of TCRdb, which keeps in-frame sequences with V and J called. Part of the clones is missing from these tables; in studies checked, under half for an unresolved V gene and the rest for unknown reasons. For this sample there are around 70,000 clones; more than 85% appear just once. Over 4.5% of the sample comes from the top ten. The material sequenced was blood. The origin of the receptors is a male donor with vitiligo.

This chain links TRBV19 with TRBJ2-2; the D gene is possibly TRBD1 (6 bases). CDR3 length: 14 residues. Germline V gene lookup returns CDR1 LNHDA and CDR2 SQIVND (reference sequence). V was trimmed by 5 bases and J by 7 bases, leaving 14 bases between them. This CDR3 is CASSADSFIGELFF. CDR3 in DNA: TGTGCCAGTAGTGCGGACAGCTTCATCGGGGAGCTGTTTTTT. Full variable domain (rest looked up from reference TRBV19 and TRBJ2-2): DGGITQSPKYLFRKEGQNVTLSCEQNLNHDAMYWYRQDPGQGLRLIYYSQIVNDFQKGDIAEGYSVSREKKESFPLTVTSAQKNPTAFYLCASSADSFIGELFFGEGSRLTVL.

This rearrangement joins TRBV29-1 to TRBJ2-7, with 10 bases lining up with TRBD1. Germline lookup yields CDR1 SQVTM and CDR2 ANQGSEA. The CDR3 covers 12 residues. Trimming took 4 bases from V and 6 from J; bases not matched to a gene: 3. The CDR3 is CSVAGTGVEQYF. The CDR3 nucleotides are TGCAGCGTTGCCGGGACAGGGGTCGAGCAGTACTTC.

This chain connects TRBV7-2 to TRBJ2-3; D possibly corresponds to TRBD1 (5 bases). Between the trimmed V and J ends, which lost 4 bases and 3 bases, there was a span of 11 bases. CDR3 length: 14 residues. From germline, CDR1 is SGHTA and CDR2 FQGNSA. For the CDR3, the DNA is TGTGCCAGCAGCTCAGGGTTTATGACAGATACGCAGTATTTT. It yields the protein CASSSGFMTDTQYF.

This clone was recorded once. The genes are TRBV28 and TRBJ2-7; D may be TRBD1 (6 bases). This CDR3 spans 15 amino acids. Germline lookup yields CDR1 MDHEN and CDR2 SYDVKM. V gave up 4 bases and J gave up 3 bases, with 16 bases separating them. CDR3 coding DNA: TGTGCCAGCAGTTCTCAGGGGATGGGTTACTACGAGCAGTACTTC. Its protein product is CASSSQGMGYYEQYF.

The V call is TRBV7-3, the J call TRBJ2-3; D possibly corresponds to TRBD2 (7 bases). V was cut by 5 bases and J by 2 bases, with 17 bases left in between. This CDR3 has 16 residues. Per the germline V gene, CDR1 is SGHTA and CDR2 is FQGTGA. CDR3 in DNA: TGTGCCAGCAGCCCATCGGCGGGGGCGTACACAGATACGCAGTATTTT. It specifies CASSPSAGAYTDTQYF.

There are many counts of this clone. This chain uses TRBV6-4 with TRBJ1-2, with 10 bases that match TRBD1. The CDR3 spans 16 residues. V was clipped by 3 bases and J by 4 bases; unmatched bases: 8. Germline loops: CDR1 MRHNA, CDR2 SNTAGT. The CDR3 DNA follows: TGTGCCAGCAGTGAGCAACCGGGACAGGGGCCCTATGGCTACACCTTC. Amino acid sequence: CASSEQPGQGPYGYTF.

The CDR3 nucleotides read TGTGCCAGCAGCCTCAGGGACTCCGATTTAGGGACTGAAGCTTTCTTT. Protein: CASSLRDSDLGTEAFF. The chain employs TRBV7-9 and TRBJ1-1; D is perhaps TRBD1 (5 bases). CDR3 length: 16 residues. Germline assignment: CDR1 SEHNR and CDR2 FQNEAQ (reference sequence). V was pared by 5 bases and J by 5 bases, with 21 bases between.

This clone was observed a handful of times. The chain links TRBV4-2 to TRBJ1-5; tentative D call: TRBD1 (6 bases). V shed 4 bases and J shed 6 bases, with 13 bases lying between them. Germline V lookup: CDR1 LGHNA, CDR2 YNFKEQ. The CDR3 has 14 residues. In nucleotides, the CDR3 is TGTGCCAGCAGCCGGAACAGGGCGGGTCAGCCCCAGCATTTT. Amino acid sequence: CASSRNRAGQPQHF.